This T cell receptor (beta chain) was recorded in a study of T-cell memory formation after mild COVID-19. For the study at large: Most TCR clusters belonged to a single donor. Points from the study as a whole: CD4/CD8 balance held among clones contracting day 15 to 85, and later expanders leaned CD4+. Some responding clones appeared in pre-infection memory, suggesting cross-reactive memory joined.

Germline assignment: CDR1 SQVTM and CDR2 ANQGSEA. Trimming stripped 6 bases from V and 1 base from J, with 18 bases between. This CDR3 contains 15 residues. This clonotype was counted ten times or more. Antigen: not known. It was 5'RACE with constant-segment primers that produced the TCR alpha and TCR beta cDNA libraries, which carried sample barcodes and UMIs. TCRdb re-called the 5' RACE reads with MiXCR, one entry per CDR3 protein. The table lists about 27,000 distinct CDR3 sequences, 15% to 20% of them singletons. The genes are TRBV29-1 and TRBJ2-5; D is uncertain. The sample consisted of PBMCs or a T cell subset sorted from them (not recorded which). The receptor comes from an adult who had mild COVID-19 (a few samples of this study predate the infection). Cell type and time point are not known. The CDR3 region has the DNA TGCAGCGTCACCCTACCCGGGCGAGTCCAAGAGACCCAGTACTTC. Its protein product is CSVTLPGRVQETQYF.